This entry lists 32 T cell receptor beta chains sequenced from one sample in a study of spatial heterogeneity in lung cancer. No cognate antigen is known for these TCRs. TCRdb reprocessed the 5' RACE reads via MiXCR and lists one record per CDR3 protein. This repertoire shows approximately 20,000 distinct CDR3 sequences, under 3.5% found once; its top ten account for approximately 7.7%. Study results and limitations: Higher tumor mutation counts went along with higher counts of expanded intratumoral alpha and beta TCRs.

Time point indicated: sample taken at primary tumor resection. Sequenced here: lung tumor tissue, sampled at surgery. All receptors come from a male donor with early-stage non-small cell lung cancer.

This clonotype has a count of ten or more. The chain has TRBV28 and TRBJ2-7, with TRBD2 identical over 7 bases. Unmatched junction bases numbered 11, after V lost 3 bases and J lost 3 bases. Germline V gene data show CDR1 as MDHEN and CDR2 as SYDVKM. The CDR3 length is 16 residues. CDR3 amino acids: CASSFGGIGGYYEQYF. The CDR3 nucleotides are TGTGCCAGCAGTTTCGGGGGGATTGGCGGGTACTACGAGCAGTACTTC.

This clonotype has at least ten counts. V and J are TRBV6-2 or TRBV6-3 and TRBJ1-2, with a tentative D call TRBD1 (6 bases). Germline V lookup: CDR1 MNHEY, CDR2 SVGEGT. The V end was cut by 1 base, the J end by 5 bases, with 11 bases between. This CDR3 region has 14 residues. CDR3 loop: CASSYLGAGYGYTF. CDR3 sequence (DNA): TGTGCCAGCAGTTACTTGGGGGCCGGATATGGCTACACCTTC.

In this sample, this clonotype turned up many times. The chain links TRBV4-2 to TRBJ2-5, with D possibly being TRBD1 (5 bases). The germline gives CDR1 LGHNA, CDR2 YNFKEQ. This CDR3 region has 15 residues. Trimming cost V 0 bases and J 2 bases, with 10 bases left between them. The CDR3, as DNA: TGTGCCAGCAGCCAAGATGACAGAAGTCAAGAGACCCAGTACTTC. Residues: CASSQDDRSQETQYF.

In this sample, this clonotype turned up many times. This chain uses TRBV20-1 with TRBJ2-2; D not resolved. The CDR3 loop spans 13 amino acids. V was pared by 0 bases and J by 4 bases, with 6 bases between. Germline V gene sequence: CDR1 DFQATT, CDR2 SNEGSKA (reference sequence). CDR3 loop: CSARDLFTGELFF. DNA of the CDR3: TGCAGTGCTAGAGACCTATTCACCGGGGAGCTGTTTTTT.

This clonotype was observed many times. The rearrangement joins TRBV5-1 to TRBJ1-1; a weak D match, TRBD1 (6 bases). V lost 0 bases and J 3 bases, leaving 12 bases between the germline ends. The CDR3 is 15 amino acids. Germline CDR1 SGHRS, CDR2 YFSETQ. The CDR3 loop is CASSLDRALDTEAFF. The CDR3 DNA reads TGCGCCAGCAGCTTGGACAGGGCGTTGGACACTGAAGCTTTCTTT.

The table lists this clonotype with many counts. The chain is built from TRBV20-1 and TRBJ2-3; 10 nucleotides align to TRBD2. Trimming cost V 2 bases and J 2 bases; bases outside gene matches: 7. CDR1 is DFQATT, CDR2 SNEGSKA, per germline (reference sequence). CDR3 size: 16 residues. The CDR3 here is CSARLPLAGNTDTQYF. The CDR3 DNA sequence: TGCAGTGCTAGACTCCCACTAGCGGGGAACACAGATACGCAGTATTTT.

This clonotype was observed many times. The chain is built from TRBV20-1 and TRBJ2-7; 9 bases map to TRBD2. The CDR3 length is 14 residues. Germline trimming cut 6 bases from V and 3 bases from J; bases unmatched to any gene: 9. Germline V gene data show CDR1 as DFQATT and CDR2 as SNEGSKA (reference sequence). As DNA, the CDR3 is TGCAGTGCCCTGGGGGCTAGCGGGATCTACGAGCAGTACTTC. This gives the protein CSALGASGIYEQYF.

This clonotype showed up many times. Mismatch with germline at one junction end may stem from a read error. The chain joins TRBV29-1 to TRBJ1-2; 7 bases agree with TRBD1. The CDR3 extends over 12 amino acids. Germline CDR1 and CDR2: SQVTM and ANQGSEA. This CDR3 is CSVDPDRQGVSF. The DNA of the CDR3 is TGCAGCGTTGACCCCGACCGACAGGGCGTTTCCTTC.

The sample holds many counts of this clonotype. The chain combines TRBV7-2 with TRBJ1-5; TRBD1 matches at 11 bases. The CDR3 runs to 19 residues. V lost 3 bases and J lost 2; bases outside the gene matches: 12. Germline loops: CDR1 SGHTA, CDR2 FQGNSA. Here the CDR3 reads CASSLNAGQGVGGNQPQHF. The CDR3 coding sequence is TGTGCCAGCAGCTTGAACGCGGGACAGGGGGTTGGGGGCAATCAGCCCCAGCATTTT.

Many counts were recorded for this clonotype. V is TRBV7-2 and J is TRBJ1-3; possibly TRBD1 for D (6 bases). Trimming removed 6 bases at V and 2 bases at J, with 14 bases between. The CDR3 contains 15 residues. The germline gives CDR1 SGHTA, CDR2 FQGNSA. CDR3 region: CASSWGQAAGNTIYF. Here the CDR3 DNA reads TGTGCCAGCAGTTGGGGGCAGGCTGCTGGAAACACCATATATTTT.

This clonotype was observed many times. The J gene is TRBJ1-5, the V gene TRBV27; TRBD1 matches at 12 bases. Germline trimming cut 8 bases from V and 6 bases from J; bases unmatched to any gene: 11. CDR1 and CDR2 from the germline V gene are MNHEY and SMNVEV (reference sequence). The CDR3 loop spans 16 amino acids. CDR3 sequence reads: CASGRDRGQSGQPQHF. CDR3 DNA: TGTGCCAGCGGTAGGGACAGGGGGCAATCGGGTCAGCCCCAGCATTTT.

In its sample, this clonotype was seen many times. The DNA for the CDR3 is TGTGCCAGCAGGACGACAGGGGCCAAAAACATTCAGTACTTC. Translating gives CASRTTGAKNIQYF. This sequence joins TRBV2 and TRBJ2-4, with 7 bases lining up with TRBD1. Germline values: CDR1 SNHLY, CDR2 FYNNEI. The trim removed 6 bases at V and 1 base at J, leaving 3 bases unmatched. The CDR3 covers 14 residues.

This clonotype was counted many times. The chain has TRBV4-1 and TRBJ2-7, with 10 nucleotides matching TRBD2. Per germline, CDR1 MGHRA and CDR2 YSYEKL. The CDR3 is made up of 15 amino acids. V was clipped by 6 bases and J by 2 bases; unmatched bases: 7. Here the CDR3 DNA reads TGCGCCAGCAGTCTGACTAGCGGGCCGACCTACGAGCAGTACTTC. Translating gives CASSLTSGPTYEQYF.

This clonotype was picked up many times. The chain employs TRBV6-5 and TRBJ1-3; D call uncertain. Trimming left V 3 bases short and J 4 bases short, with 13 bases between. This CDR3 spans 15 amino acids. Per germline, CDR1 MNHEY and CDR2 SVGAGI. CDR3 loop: CASSYSLSGGNTIYF. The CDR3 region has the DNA TGTGCCAGCAGTTATTCTCTCTCGGGAGGAAACACCATATATTTT.

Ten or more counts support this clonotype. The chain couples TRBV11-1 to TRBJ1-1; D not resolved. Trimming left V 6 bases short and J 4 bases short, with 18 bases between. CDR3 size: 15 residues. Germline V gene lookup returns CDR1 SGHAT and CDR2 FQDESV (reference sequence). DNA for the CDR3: TGTGCCAGCAGTTTTGGGTCCTTGGCGGGCACTGAAGCTTTCTTT. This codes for CASSFGSLAGTEAFF.

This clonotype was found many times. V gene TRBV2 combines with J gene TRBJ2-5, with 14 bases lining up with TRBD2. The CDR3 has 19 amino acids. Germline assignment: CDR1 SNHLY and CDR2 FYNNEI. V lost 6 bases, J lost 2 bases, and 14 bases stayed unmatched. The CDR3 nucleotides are TGTGCCAGCAGCCATATAGGACTAGCGGGAGGCCAGCCTCAAGAGACCCAGTACTTC. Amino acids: CASSHIGLAGGQPQETQYF.

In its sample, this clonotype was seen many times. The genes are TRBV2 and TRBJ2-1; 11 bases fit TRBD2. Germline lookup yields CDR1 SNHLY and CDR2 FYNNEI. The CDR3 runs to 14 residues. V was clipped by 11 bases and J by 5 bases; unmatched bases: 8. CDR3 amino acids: CAGASGRTNNEQFF. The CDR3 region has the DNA TGTGCCGGGGCTAGCGGGAGGACGAACAATGAGCAGTTCTTC.

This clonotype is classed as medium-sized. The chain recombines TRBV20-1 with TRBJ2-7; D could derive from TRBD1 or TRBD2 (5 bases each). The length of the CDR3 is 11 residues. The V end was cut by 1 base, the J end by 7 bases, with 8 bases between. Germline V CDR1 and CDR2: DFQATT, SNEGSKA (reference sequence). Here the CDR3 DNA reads TGCAGTGCTAGAGTCTGGGGGGAGCAGTACTTC. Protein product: CSARVWGEQYF.

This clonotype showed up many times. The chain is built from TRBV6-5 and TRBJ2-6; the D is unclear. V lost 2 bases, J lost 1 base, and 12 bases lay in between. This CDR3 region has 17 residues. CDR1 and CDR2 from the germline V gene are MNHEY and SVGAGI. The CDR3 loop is CASSYLAWKSGANVLTF. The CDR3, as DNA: TGTGCCAGCAGTTACCTGGCATGGAAATCTGGGGCCAACGTCCTGACTTTC.

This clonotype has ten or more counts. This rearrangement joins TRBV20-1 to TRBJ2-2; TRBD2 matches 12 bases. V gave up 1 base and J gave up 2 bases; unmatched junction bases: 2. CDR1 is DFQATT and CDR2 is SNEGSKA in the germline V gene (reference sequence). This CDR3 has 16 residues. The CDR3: CSARGGLAGNTGELFF. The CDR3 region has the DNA TGCAGTGCTAGAGGCGGACTAGCGGGAAACACCGGGGAGCTGTTTTTT.

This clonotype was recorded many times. CDR3: CASKGGDPSNQPQHF. The CDR3 region has the DNA TGTGCCAGCAAAGGAGGGGACCCTAGCAATCAGCCCCAGCATTTT. The genes are TRBV6-1 and TRBJ1-5; D possibly corresponds to TRBD1 (5 bases). This CDR3 comprises 15 residues. Germline V gene lookup returns CDR1 MNHNS and CDR2 SASEGT. Deletions cut 7 bases from V and 0 bases from J, with 13 bases between.

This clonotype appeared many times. CDR3: CASSPGGGGGEQFF. The DNA for the CDR3 is TGTGCCAGCAGCCCTGGCGGGGGAGGGGGTGAGCAGTTCTTC. The J gene is TRBJ2-1, the V gene TRBV28, with TRBD2 as a possible D gene (7 bases). The V end was cut by 6 bases, the J end by 9 bases, with 18 bases between. This CDR3 comprises 14 residues. Germline V gene data show CDR1 as MDHEN and CDR2 as SYDVKM.

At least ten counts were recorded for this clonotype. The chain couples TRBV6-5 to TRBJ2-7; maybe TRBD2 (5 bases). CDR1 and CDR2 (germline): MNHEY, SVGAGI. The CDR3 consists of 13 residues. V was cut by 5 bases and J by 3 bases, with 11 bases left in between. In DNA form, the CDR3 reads TGTGCCAGCAGTACTAGGACTGACTACGAGCAGTACTTC. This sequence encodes CASSTRTDYEQYF.

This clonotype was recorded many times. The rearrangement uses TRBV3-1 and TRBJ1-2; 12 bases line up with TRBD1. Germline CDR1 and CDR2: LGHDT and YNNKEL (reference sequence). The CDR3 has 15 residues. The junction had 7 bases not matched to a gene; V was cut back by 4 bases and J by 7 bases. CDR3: CASSPPGQGAGGYTF. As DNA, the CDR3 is TGTGCCAGCAGCCCCCCGGGACAGGGGGCCGGTGGCTACACCTTC.

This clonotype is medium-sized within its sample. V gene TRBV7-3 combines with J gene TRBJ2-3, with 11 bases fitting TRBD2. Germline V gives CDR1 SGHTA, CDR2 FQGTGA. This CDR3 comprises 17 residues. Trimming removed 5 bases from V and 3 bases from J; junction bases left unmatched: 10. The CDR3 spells CASSKRIAGGPTDTQYF. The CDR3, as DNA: TGTGCCAGCAGCAAAAGAATAGCGGGAGGGCCGACAGATACGCAGTATTTT.

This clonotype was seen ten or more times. The CDR3 DNA reads as TGTGCCTGGAGTGTGGGGTCGGCTGCTGAAAAACTGTTTTTT. It translates to CAWSVGSAAEKLFF. The chain carries TRBV30 and TRBJ1-4; no definite D call. The ends were cut back, 0 bases at V and 7 bases at J, with 12 bases in the middle. Germline loops: CDR1 GTSNPN, CDR2 SVGIG (reference sequence). The CDR3 sequence is 14 residues long.

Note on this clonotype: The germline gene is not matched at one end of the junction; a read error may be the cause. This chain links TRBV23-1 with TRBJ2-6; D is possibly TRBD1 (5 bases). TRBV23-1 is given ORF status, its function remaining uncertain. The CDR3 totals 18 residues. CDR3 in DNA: TGCGCCAGCACCCGCGGAACAGGCCGAAGCTCTGGGGTCAACGTCCTGACTTTC. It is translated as CASTRGTGRSSGVNVLTF.

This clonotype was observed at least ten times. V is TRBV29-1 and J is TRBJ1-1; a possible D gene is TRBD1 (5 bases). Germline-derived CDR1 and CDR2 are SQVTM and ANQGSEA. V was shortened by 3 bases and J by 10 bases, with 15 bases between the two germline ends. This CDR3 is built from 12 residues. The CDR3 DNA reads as TGCAGCGTTGACGGGGCCGGTTCGGGAGCTTTCTTT. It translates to CSVDGAGSGAFF.

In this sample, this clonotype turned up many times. The CDR3 DNA reads TGCAGTGTCCTTTACGGAGACAGTAACACTGAAGCTTTCTTT. This gives the protein CSVLYGDSNTEAFF. V usage is TRBV20-1 and J usage is TRBJ1-1; D is possibly TRBD1 (5 bases). Trimming removed 7 bases at V and 2 bases at J, with 17 bases between. The CDR3 runs 14 residues. Germline V gene sequence: CDR1 DFQATT, CDR2 SNEGSKA (reference sequence).

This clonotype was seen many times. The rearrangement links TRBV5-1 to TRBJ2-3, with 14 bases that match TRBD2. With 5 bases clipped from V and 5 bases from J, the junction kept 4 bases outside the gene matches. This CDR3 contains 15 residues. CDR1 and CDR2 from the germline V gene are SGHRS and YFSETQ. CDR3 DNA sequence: TGCGCCAGCAGGGGACTAGCGGGAGTCCAAGATACGCAGTATTTT. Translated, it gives CASRGLAGVQDTQYF.

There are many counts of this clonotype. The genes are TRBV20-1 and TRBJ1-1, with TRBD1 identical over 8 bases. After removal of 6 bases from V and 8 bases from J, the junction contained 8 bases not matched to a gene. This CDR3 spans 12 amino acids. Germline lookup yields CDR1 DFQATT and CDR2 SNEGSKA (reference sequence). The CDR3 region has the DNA TGCAGTGCCGAAAGGACAGGGTTAGAAGCTTTCTTT. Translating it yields CSAERTGLEAFF.

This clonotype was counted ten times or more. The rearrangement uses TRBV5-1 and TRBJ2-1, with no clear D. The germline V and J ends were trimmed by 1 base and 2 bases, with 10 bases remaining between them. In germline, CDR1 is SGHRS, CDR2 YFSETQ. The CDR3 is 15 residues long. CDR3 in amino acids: CASSLTGETYNEQFF. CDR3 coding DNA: TGCGCCAGCAGCTTGACTGGAGAGACCTACAATGAGCAGTTCTTC.